This T cell receptor (beta chain) was captured by sequencing in a study of CD8 T cells in Susac syndrome. The multiple sclerosis control group consisted of treatment-naive patients whose relapsing-remitting disease, which was either stable or active, fulfilled revised McDonald criteria. Purification of the CD8+ and CD4+ T cells relied on negative isolation, and TEMRA cells underwent FACS enrichment. Reverse transcription of roughly 0.5 to 1 ug RNA used random hexamers. Across 54 Vbeta and 13 Jbeta, TCR beta CDR3 was amplified with immunoSEQ multiplex PCR. TCRdb ran MiXCR on the immunoSEQ multiplex PCR reads and lists one entry per CDR3 protein. The sample carries more than 250,000 distinct CDR3 sequences, roughly nine tenths recorded once. Sequenced sample: CD4+ T cells from PBMCs. The receptor comes from a human donor with multiple sclerosis.

The CDR3 DNA follows: TGTGCCAGCAGCCAATCCACCTTCCGAAAGCGGGAGGGCCGCGAGCAGTACTTC. Protein: CASSQSTFRKREGREQYF. The chain employs TRBV3-1 and TRBJ2-7; 10 bases are shared with TRBD2. Trimming removed 2 bases from V and 6 bases from J; junction bases left unmatched: 16. The germline CDR1 and CDR2 sequences are LGHDT and YNNKEL (reference sequence). The CDR3 sequence is 18 residues long.